The clone carrying this T cell receptor beta chain was seen a few times. Its antigen is unknown. This sample is part of a study of beta chain features in type 1 diabetes. Expressed TCRB transcripts were sequenced, since all the RNA that had been isolated was reverse transcribed. Read counts averaged about 3.57 million for samples of naive, central memory and regulatory T cells. Some clones are missing from TCRdb's copy, which holds only in-frame ones; the method was immunoSEQ multiplex PCR. The profile shows over 150,000 clones, about 7.3% of them singletons. Study-wide results and limits: TCRB CDR3s were moderately but significantly shorter in Type 1 diabetes patients in all four CD4+ subsets. High TCR expression in some cells could lead to their over-representation in cDNA sequencing.

The CDR3 has 18 residues. V lost 4 bases, J lost 5 bases, and 8 bases stayed unmatched. CDR1 is SGHVS and CDR2 is FQNEAQ in the germline V gene. The sample was central memory CD4+ T cells from blood. The TCR sequence derives from a man younger than 35 in good health. This chain uses TRBV7-8 with TRBJ2-2; 15 nucleotides align to TRBD2. CDR3 nucleotide sequence: TGTGCCAGCAGCTCCGGGACTAGCGGGGGGACCCCGACCGGGGAGCTGTTTTTT. Translating gives CASSSGTSGGTPTGELFF.